This is a list of T cell receptor beta chains from one sample in a study of yellow fever vaccine responses in identical twins. TCRdb redid the calling of the RT-PCR reads with MiXCR, one entry per CDR3 protein. Here the sample spans 550 to 700 distinct CDR3 sequences, 60% to 80% being singletons. Sequencing used T cells from blood (PBMCs), unsorted or a sorted subset (not recorded which), obtained before or after yellow fever vaccination (not recorded which). The receptors shown here come from a female donor who received the yellow fever vaccine. Each CDR3 is given without its conserved first and last residue. The order of the fields is clone size, J gene, V gene, CDR3 protein. Not every row has a clone size; where given, it reads once, few, many or a size class.

clone_size: NA; j_call: TRBJ1-3; v_call: TRBV5-1; cdr3_aa: ASSSSIPSGNTIY
clone_size: NA; j_call: TRBJ2-3; v_call: TRBV11-1; cdr3_aa: ASSSLAGGRDTQY
clone_size: NA; j_call: TRBJ2-1; v_call: TRBV7-9; cdr3_aa: ASSFRGYPNEQF
clone_size: NA; j_call: TRBJ1-2; v_call: TRBV9; cdr3_aa: ASSEGTGKNYGYT
clone_size: NA; j_call: TRBJ2-1; v_call: TRBV6-2/TRBV6-3; cdr3_aa: ASSYRAGATEDEQF
clone_size: NA; j_call: TRBJ1-3; v_call: TRBV4-1; cdr3_aa: ASSQGDSGNTIY
clone_size: NA; j_call: TRBJ2-4; v_call: TRBV12-3/TRBV12-4; cdr3_aa: ASTDQGRVAKNIQY
clone_size: NA; j_call: TRBJ2-7; v_call: TRBV15; cdr3_aa: ATSMAKAYEQY
clone_size: NA; j_call: TRBJ2-3; v_call: TRBV5-4; cdr3_aa: ASSLAGTGGDTQY
clone_size: NA; j_call: TRBJ2-1; v_call: TRBV20-1; cdr3_aa: SARAREGLSNEQF
clone_size: NA; j_call: TRBJ2-7; v_call: TRBV12-3/TRBV12-4; cdr3_aa: ASRAGGSSYEQY
clone_size: NA; j_call: TRBJ1-5; v_call: TRBV24-1; cdr3_aa: ATSGQGNQPQH
clone_size: NA; j_call: TRBJ2-5; v_call: TRBV4-3; cdr3_aa: ASSQQRTGQETQY
clone_size: few; j_call: TRBJ1-1; v_call: TRBV11-1; cdr3_aa: ASSRGGVNEAF
clone_size: NA; j_call: TRBJ2-7; v_call: TRBV6-2/TRBV6-3; cdr3_aa: ASSYSTVYEQY
clone_size: NA; j_call: TRBJ1-1; v_call: TRBV10-1; cdr3_aa: ASTPTMNTEAF
clone_size: NA; j_call: TRBJ2-1; v_call: TRBV20-1; cdr3_aa: SELTTSSYNEQF
clone_size: NA; j_call: TRBJ2-7; v_call: TRBV5-6; cdr3_aa: ASSRDRTYEQY
clone_size: few; j_call: TRBJ2-2; v_call: TRBV28; cdr3_aa: AINNGGELF
clone_size: few; j_call: TRBJ1-3; v_call: TRBV18; cdr3_aa: ASSPTAGNTIY